The clone carrying this T cell receptor (beta chain) was recorded many times. Its antigen is unidentified. This specimen belongs to a study of CD8 T cells in ankylosing spondylitis. A single record per CDR3 protein comes from TCRdb applying MiXCR to the 5' RACE reads. The sample lists some 200,000 distinct CDR3 sequences, about 13% occurring once. Germline V gene sequence: CDR1 SGHRS, CDR2 YFSETQ. The CDR3 is 15 amino acids. V shed 4 bases, J shed 3 bases, and the junction held 8 bases outside the gene matches. Study conclusions and caveats: Past research had described some motif variants in reactive arthritis synovial fluid and blood. Matched ankylosing spondylitis synovial fluid reportedly contained a significantly enriched population of disease-linked clones. Among TCR beta sequences, a motif of roughly 8 highly homologous variants appeared characteristic of ankylosing spondylitis blood.

Sequencing was performed on blood, either unsorted or a sorted T cell fraction (not recorded which). The receptor was derived from a male donor with ankylosing spondylitis or in good health (not recorded which). V and J are TRBV5-1 and TRBJ2-5, with 8 bases that match TRBD1. The CDR3 nucleotides are TGCGCCAGCAGCCTGAATGACAGGGGAGAAGAGACCCAGTACTTC. Translation: CASSLNDRGEETQYF.